The T cell receptor beta chain under discussion was sequenced for a study of T cells after yellow fever vaccination. Study-wide results and limits: Abundant contaminating clonotypes from the bulk population could appear in FACS-sorted repertoires. Most clones from primary vaccination resurfaced after the booster (under 97% CD4, over 85% CD8). Weaker, the secondary response had a peak occurring faster, on day 5 versus 15.

The authors made TCR cDNA by 5'RACE template switching, adding a universal primer site and UMIs. TCRdb reprocessed the 5' RACE reads with MiXCR, giving one entry per CDR3 protein. The table shows some 120,000 distinct CDR3 sequences, with approximately 9% occurring only once. Worth noting for this clonotype: Its target is not known.

This receptor was taken from a man aged 18 to 29 who received the YFV17D yellow fever vaccine. This material consisted of CD8+ T cells sorted from PBMCs, taken on the day of the yellow fever booster vaccination.

The CDR3: CATSGLIQETQYF. The CDR3 DNA is TGTGCCACCAGCGGCCTAATCCAAGAGACCCAGTACTTC. The V and J genes are TRBV15 and TRBJ2-5; D is unclear. The length of the CDR3 is 13 residues. V lost 5 bases and J lost 1, with 8 bases in between. The germline V gene has CDR1 LNHNV and CDR2 YYDKDF (reference sequence).